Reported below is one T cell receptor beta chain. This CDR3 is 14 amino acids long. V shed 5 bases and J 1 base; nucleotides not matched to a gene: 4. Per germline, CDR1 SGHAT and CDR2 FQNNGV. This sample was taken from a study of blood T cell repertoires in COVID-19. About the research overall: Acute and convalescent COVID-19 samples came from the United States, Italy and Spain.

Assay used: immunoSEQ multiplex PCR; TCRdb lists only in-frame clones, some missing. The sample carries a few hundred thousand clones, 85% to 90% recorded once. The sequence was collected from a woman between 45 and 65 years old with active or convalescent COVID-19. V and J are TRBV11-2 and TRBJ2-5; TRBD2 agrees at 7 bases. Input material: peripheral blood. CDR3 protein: CASSQPGGQETQYF. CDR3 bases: TGTGCCAGCAGCCAACCGGGGGGCCAAGAGACCCAGTACTTC.